This T cell receptor beta chain was sequenced in a study of blood T cell repertoires in COVID-19. Study in general: Acute and convalescent COVID-19 specimens originated in the United States, Italy and Spain. The cDNA or gDNA used as material had been derived from T cells, B-cell-depleted T cells, or PBMCs.

Study processing details: How many nucleated cells were present was estimated from reference gene primer amplification. Produced via immunoSEQ multiplex PCR; TCRdb's table is partial and in-frame only. D and trimming come from the DNA, and the V and J calls and clone size come from that table. The repertoire has about 360,000 clones, around 84% of them found once; the top ten carry 3%. This CDR3 comprises 16 residues. Looked up from germline, CDR1 is MDHEN and CDR2 is SYDVKM. Trimming at V came to 4 bases and at J to 1 base, leaving 8 bases not matched to a gene. This chain connects TRBV28 to TRBJ1-1; 8 bases line up with TRBD1. Sequencing used peripheral blood. The receptor comes from a human donor in a cohort sampled during active COVID-19. CDR3 protein: CASSSPGQGKNTEAFF. The DNA of the CDR3 is TGTGCCAGCAGTTCCCCCGGACAGGGAAAGAACACTGAAGCTTTCTTT.